This T cell receptor beta chain emerged from a study of liver allograft versus peripheral blood T cells. Looking at the study overall: A comparison was made between T cell receptor repertoires in transplanted livers and those in recipients' peripheral blood. Study-wide findings and caveats: In liver allografts, T cell receptor repertoires reportedly differed from the repertoires found in peripheral blood.

MiXCR, applied by TCRdb to the reads, yields one record per CDR3 protein. This table holds about 2,000 distinct CDR3 sequences, approximately 20% found once. With 4 bases removed from V and 7 bases from J, the gap between germline ends came to 11 bases. This CDR3 contains 13 residues. Germline CDR1 MNHEY, CDR2 SMNVEV (reference sequence). This clonotype occurred a few times. Its antigen is currently unknown. The receptor comes from a human patient who had a liver transplant. Some T cells may arise from the graft donor. The rearrangement links TRBV27 to TRBJ1-5, with D maybe TRBD1 (5 bases). This chain's CDR3 is CASSSQGIQPQHF. DNA for the CDR3: TGTGCCAGCAGTTCCCAGGGAATCCAGCCCCAGCATTTT.